The clone carrying this TCR beta chain was detected many times. The time point here: patch test 2, 6 weeks after DPC sensitization. Sample treatment: therapeutic diphenylcyclopropenone sensitization with weekly scalp DPC. The trim removed 4 bases at V and 4 bases at J, leaving 3 bases unmatched. Germline lookup yields CDR1 SEHNR and CDR2 FQNEAQ (reference sequence). CDR3 length equals 15 residues. The data were obtained in a study of human T cells and chemical hapten exposure. TCRdb fed the RACE reads into MiXCR, producing one record per CDR3 protein. Of around 99,000 distinct CDR3 sequences listed, 9.2% are singletons.

The sample consisted of whole blood, taken in connection with sensitization to the hapten diphenylcyclopropenone (DPC). The sequence was obtained from a woman between 35 and 50 years old with alopecia areata. Some clones in this sample may be carry-over from other donors' samples. The chain uses TRBV7-9 and TRBJ2-7, with 14 bases lining up with TRBD2. CDR3 nucleotides: TGTGCCAGCAGCTCGGGACTAGCGGGGGCGTACGAGCAGTACTTC. Translation gives CASSSGLAGAYEQYF.